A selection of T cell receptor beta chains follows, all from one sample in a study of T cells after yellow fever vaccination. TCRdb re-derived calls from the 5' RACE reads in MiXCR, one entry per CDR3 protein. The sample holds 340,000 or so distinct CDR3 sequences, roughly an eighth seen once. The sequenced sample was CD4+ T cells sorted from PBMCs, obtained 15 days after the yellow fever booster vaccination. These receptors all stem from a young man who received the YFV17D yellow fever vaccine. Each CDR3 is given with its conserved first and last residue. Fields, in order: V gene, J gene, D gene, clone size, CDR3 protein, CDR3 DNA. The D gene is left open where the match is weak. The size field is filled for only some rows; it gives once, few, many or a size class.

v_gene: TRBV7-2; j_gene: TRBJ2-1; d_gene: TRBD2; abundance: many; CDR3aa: CASSFQREAYNEQFF; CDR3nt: TGTGCCAGCAGCTTCCAGCGGGAGGCCTACAATGAGCAGTTCTTC
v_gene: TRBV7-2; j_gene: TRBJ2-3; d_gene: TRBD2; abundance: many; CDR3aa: CASSLARTSGGLTDTQYF; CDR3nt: TGTGCCAGCAGCTTAGCCCGGACTAGCGGGGGCCTCACAGATACGCAGTATTTT
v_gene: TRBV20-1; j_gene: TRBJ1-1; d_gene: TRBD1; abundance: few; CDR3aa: CSARKTGSRTEAFF; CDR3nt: TGCAGTGCTAGAAAGACAGGGTCACGCACTGAAGCTTTCTTT
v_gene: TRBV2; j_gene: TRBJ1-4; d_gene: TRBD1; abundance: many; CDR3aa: CASTGTGNEKLFF; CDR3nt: TGTGCCAGCACCGGGACAGGCAATGAAAAACTGTTTTTT
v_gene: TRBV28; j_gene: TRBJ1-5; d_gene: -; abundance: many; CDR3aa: CASSYLTGAGQPQHF; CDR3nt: TGTGCCAGCAGTTACCTCACGGGGGCGGGTCAGCCCCAGCATTTT
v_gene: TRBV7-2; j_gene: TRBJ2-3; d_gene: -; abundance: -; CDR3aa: CASSFYQMGADTQYF; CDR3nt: TGTGCCAGCAGCTTTTATCAGATGGGGGCAGATACGCAGTATTTT
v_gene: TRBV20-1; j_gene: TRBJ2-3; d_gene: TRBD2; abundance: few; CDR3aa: CSARPASGLTDTQYF; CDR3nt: TGCAGTGCTAGGCCGGCTAGCGGCCTCACAGATACGCAGTATTTT
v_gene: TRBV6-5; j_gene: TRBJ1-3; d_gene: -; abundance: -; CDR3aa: CASSWALPGGQSSGNTIYF; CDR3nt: TGTGCCAGCAGTTGGGCGCTCCCAGGTGGACAAAGCTCTGGAAACACCATATATTTT
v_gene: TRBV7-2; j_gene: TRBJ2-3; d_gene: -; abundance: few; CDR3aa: CASSLVGVGTDTQYF; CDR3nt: TGTGCCAGCAGCTTAGTCGGGGTCGGCACAGATACGCAGTATTTT
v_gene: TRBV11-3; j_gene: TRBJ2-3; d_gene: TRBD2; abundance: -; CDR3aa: CASSRGGRDTQYF; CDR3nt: TGTGCCAGCAGCCGCGGGGGGCGGGATACGCAGTATTTT
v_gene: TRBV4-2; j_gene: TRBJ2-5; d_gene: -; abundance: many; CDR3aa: CASSQGTTTQETQYF; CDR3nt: TGTGCCAGCAGCCAAGGGACGACTACACAAGAGACCCAGTACTTC
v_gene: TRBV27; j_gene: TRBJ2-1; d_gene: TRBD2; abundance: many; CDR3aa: CASSTRGGRRTYNEQFF; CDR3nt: TGTGCCAGCAGTACCCGGGGGGGGCGCCGAACCTACAATGAGCAGTTCTTC
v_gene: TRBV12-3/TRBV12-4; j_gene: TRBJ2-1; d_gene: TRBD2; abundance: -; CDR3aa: CASSLPLRLAINEQFF; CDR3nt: TGTGCCAGCAGTTTACCCCTGAGACTAGCGATCAATGAGCAGTTCTTC
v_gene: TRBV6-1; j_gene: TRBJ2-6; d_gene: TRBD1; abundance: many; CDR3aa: CASMRDRGYGANVLTF; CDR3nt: TGTGCCAGCATGAGGGACAGGGGGTATGGGGCCAACGTCCTGACTTTC
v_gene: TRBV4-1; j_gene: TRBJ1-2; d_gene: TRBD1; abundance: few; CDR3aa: CASSPSDRVIGYTF; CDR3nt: TGCGCCAGCAGCCCGTCAGACAGGGTAATCGGCTACACCTTC
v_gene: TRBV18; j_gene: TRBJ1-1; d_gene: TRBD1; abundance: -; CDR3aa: CASSPDAGGTEAFF; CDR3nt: TGTGCCAGCTCTCCCGACGCAGGGGGCACTGAAGCTTTCTTT
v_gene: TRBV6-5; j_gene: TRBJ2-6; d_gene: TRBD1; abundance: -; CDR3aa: CASSNRDRRNPGANVLTF; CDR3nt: TGTGCCAGCAGTAACCGGGACAGGAGAAATCCTGGGGCCAACGTCCTGACTTTC
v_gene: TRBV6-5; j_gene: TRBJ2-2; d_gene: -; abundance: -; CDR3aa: CASTRPSGGTGELFF; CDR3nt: TGTGCCAGCACCCGGCCCAGCGGAGGGACCGGGGAGCTGTTTTTT
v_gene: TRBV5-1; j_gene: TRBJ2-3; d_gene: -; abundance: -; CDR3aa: CASSLGPAPKDTQYF; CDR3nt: TGCGCCAGCAGCTTGGGGCCAGCCCCGAAAGATACGCAGTATTTT
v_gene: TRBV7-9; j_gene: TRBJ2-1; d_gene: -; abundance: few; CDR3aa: CASSLAELWEQFF; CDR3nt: TGTGCCAGCAGCTTAGCGGAGCTTTGGGAGCAGTTCTTC
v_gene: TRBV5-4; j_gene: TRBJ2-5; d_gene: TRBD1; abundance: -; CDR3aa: CASSSPQGPVETEYF; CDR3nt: TGTGCCAGCAGCTCTCCACAGGGGCCGGTGGAGACCGAGTACTTC
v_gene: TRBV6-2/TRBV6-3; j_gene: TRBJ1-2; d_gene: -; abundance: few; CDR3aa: CASSPILGKEGNYGYTF; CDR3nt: TGTGCCAGCAGTCCAATCCTCGGCAAAGAGGGTAACTATGGCTACACCTTC
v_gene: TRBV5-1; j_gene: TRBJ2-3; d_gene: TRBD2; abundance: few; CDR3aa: CASSLTLAGRTDTQYF; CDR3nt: TGCGCCAGCAGCTTGACCCTAGCGGGGCGCACAGATACGCAGTATTTT
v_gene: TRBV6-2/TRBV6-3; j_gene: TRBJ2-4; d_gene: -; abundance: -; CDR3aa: CASSAHQSLAKNIQYF; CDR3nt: TGTGCCAGCAGTGCGCACCAAAGTCTAGCCAAAAACATTCAGTACTTC
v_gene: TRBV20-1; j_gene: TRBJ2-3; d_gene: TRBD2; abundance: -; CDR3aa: CSAPIAGGLDTQYF; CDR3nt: TGCAGTGCTCCAATAGCGGGGGGGCTAGATACGCAGTATTTT
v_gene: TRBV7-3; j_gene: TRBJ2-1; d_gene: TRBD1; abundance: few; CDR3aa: CASSLMGTGLQFF; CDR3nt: TGTGCCAGCAGCTTAATGGGGACAGGGTTACAGTTCTTC
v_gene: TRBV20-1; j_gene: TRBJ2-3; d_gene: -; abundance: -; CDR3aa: CSARGRGRTQYF; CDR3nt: TGCAGTGCTAGAGGACGAGGGCGTACGCAGTATTTT
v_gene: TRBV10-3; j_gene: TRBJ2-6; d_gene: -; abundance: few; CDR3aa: CAILGKSGANVLTF; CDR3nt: TGTGCCATCCTTGGGAAATCTGGGGCCAACGTCCTGACTTTC
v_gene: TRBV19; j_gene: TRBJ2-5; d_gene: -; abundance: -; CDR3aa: CASSKGETQYF; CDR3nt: TGTGCCAGTAGTAAGGGGGAGACCCAGTACTTC
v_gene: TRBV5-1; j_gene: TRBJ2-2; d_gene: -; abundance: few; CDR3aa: CASQSRGWLFF; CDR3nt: TGCGCCAGTCAGTCCCGCGGTTGGCTGTTTTTT
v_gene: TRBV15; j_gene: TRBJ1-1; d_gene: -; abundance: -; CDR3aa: CATSSGWNTEAFF; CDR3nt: TGTGCCACCAGCAGCGGTTGGAACACTGAAGCTTTCTTT